This TCR beta chain was sequenced for a study of blood T cell repertoires in COVID-19. The authors' processing: Using reference gene primer amplification, nucleated cell counts were estimated. Clones were read by immunoSEQ multiplex PCR, and TCRdb kept only the in-frame ones, dropping some. V, J and clone size reflect that table, while D and trimming were determined from the DNA. The repertoire holds 40,000 to 50,000 clones, with 80% to 90% as singletons. This clone came up once. CDR1 is SNHLY and CDR2 is FYNNEI in the germline V gene. The CDR3 has 15 amino acids. V lost 4 bases to trimming and J lost 3 bases; unmatched junction nucleotides: 4.

This sequence originates from a woman older than 75 with COVID-19, enrolled during active disease. The sequencing input was peripheral blood. The rearrangement joins TRBV2 to TRBJ1-4; TRBD1 agrees at 8 bases. CDR3 residues: CASSVDRGANEKLFF. The CDR3, as DNA: TGTGCCAGCAGTGTAGACAGGGGTGCTAATGAAAAACTGTTTTTT.